The 17 T cell receptor beta chains in this list originate from one sample, sequenced in a study of T-cell reconstitution after alpha-beta-depleted transplantation in children. Using unique molecular identifiers, the investigators prepared the TCRbeta library. Using its own MiXCR run on the PCR reads, TCRdb lists one record per CDR3 protein. The data hold approximately 490,000 distinct CDR3 sequences, with over 9.5% observed a single time. This specimen was PBMCs, taken before TCRalphabeta/CD19-depleted stem cell transplant. The source of these receptors is a child under 10 years old with inherited bone marrow failure, due to receive a stem cell transplant.

At least ten counts were recorded for this clonotype. The chain is built from TRBV27 and TRBJ2-7; 7 nucleotides match TRBD2. CDR1 and CDR2 (germline): MNHEY, SMNVEV (reference sequence). With 0 bases clipped from V and 3 bases from J, the junction kept 5 bases outside the gene matches. The CDR3 runs to 15 residues. The CDR3 coding sequence is TGTGCCAGCAGTTTATCGCGCGGGGGAGGCTACGAGCAGTACTTC. Its translation: CASSLSRGGGYEQYF.

Many counts were recorded for this clonotype. The gene calls are TRBV20-1 and TRBJ2-7; D ambiguous. Between the trimmed V and J ends, which lost 0 bases and 3 bases, there was a span of 15 bases. CDR3 length: 15 amino acids. Germline loops: CDR1 DFQATT, CDR2 SNEGSKA (reference sequence). In nucleotides, the CDR3 is TGCAGTGCTAGAGATCTCGGGTACAGACTCTACGAGCAGTACTTC. This gives the protein CSARDLGYRLYEQYF.

This clonotype came up many times. The chain recombines TRBV19 with TRBJ1-3; D possibly corresponds to TRBD1 (5 bases). The CDR3 spans 15 residues. V shed 5 bases and J shed 0 bases, with 11 bases lying between them. Germline V CDR1 and CDR2: LNHDA, SQIVND (reference sequence). CDR3 sequence reads: CASSRQSISGNTIYF. For the CDR3, the DNA is TGTGCCAGTAGTCGACAGTCTATCTCTGGAAACACCATATATTTT. The full variable domain, in which reference TRBV19 and TRBJ1-3 provide the parts outside the CDR3, is DGGITQSPKYLFRKEGQNVTLSCEQNLNHDAMYWYRQDPGQGLRLIYYSQIVNDFQKGDIAEGYSVSREKKESFPLTVTSAQKNPTAFYLCASSRQSISGNTIYFGEGSWLTVV.

A remark on this clonotype: A much more abundant neighbour one base away suggests this may be a read error. The rearrangement links TRBV20-1 to TRBJ2-1, with 13 bases fitting TRBD2. This CDR3 is built from 13 residues. Germline CDR1 DFQATT, CDR2 SNEGSKA (reference sequence). The CDR3 sequence: CSPGLAGINEQFF. DNA for the CDR3: TGCAGCCCGGGACTAGCGGGGATCAATGAGCAGTTCTTC.

The V and J genes are TRBV12-3 or TRBV12-4 and TRBJ1-3, with 7 bases fitting TRBD1. V was pared by 6 bases and J by 4 bases, with 9 bases of the junction left unmatched. The CDR3 loop spans 15 amino acids. CDR3 sequence reads: CASRETGQAGNTIYF. In DNA form, the CDR3 reads TGTGCCAGCAGAGAGACAGGGCAAGCAGGAAACACCATATATTTT.

In its sample, this clonotype was seen many times. The chain joins TRBV12-3 or TRBV12-4 to TRBJ2-4; D is possibly TRBD1 (5 bases). V dropped 6 bases and J dropped 11 bases, with 20 bases sitting between them. The CDR3 is 14 amino acids. The CDR3 coding sequence is TGTGCCAGCAGCCCGACAGTCGTTGGTAGGGTTCAGTACTTC. Protein sequence: CASSPTVVGRVQYF.

A word on this clonotype: This may arise from a read error, as a much more abundant clone is one base away. This chain links TRBV28 with TRBJ2-1; weak D call: TRBD2 (5 bases). The germline V gene encodes CDR1 MDHEN and CDR2 SYDVKM. This CDR3 is 13 amino acids long. The ends were cut back, 3 bases at V and 13 bases at J, with 16 bases in the middle. CDR3 residues: CASSFSAEETQFF. The CDR3 DNA reads TGTGCCAGCAGTTTCTCAGCGGAAGAGACCCAGTTCTTC.

The gene calls are TRBV5-1 and TRBJ2-1, with 15 bases lining up with TRBD2. After removal of 3 bases from V and 0 bases from J, the junction contained 19 bases not matched to a gene. Germline values: CDR1 SGHRS, CDR2 YFSETQ. The CDR3 runs 23 residues. This CDR3 is CASSSSWGTSGRPPLSSYNEQFF. For the CDR3, the DNA is TGCGCCAGCAGCTCAAGTTGGGGGACTAGCGGGAGGCCACCTCTGAGCTCCTACAATGAGCAGTTCTTC.

This clonotype was picked up many times. The rearrangement joins TRBV2 to TRBJ2-3; 7 nucleotides agree with TRBD1. CDR1 and CDR2 from the germline V gene are SNHLY and FYNNEI. This CDR3 has 14 amino acids. Trimming at V came to 5 bases and at J to 0 bases, leaving 2 bases not matched to a gene. The CDR3 reads CASSRQGSTDTQYF. The CDR3 DNA follows: TGTGCCAGCAGTCGACAGGGAAGCACAGATACGCAGTATTTT. The variable domain in full, completed from reference TRBV2 and TRBJ2-3, reads EPEVTQTPSHQVTQMGQEVILRCVPISNHLYFYWYRQILGQKVEFLVSFYNNEISEKSEIFDDQFSVERPDGSNFTLKIRSTKLEDSAMYFCASSRQGSTDTQYFGPGTRLTVL.

Ten or more counts support this clonotype. The rearrangement uses TRBV12-3 or TRBV12-4 and TRBJ1-2; possible D gene TRBD1, 6 bases. CDR3 size: 14 residues. Trimming cost V 3 bases and J 4 bases, with 12 bases left between them. The CDR3 bases are TGTGCCAGCAGTTTTCCGGGGGGCGCCTATGGCTACACCTTC. Translated: CASSFPGGAYGYTF.

With regard to this clonotype: A clone one base away is much larger, so this may be a read error. The chain joins TRBV25-1 to TRBJ2-3, with 9 bases identical to TRBD1. The CDR3 extends over 17 amino acids. Germline CDR1 and CDR2: MGHDK and SYGVNS. CDR3 sequence reads: CASSEYKQGAFTDRQYF. CDR3 in DNA: TGTGCCAGCAGTGAATATAAACAGGGGGCCTTCACAGATAGGCAGTATTTT.

This clonotype has ten or more counts. The chain links TRBV20-1 to TRBJ1-5, with D possibly being TRBD1 (5 bases). Germline CDR1 DFQATT, CDR2 SNEGSKA (reference sequence). Trimming left V 0 bases short and J 9 bases short, with 9 bases between. The CDR3 extends over 12 amino acids. Here the CDR3 reads CSARDVGGPQHF. In DNA, the CDR3 is TGCAGTGCTAGAGATGTCGGGGGGCCCCAGCATTTT.

A note on this clonotype: A much larger clone lies one base from this, so it may be a read error. This CDR3 is missing its conserved last phenylalanine or tryptophan, likely due to a read error. The genes are TRBV5-5 and TRBJ2-7; 7 positions agree with TRBD2. The germline V gene encodes CDR1 SGHKS and CDR2 YYEKEE (reference sequence). The trim removed 4 bases at V and 3 bases at J, leaving 10 bases unmatched. The CDR3 sequence is 15 residues long. CDR3 loop: CASSSGTGRDYEQYL. The DNA of the CDR3 is TGTGCCAGCAGCAGCGGGACGGGCAGGGACTACGAGCAGTACCTC.

This clonotype came up once. The gene calls are TRBV19 and TRBJ2-3; D is perhaps TRBD2 (5 bases). Trimming shortened V by 3 bases and J by 2 bases, and 15 bases separated the two germline ends. This CDR3 is 16 amino acids long. Germline V gene sequence: CDR1 LNHDA, CDR2 SQIVND (reference sequence). CDR3 sequence reads: CASSIHGLGFTDTQYF. The CDR3 bases are TGTGCCAGTAGTATTCACGGACTCGGCTTCACAGATACGCAGTATTTT.

The chain joins TRBV7-9 to TRBJ2-1; no clear D gene. This CDR3 region has 13 residues. Germline V gene lookup returns CDR1 SEHNR and CDR2 FQNEAQ (reference sequence). With 1 base removed from V and 8 bases from J, the gap between germline ends came to 9 bases. This chain's CDR3 is CASSLDLGDEQFF. For the CDR3, the DNA is TGTGCCAGCAGCTTAGATTTGGGCGATGAGCAGTTCTTC.

This clonotype has at least ten counts. This chain uses TRBV9 with TRBJ2-2, with D uncertain. The CDR3 runs 15 residues. The germline gives CDR1 SGDLS, CDR2 YYNGEE. The V gene lost 4 bases and the J gene lost 4 bases, with 14 bases spanning the gap. CDR3 sequence (DNA): TGTGCCAGCAGCCTACGAGGAGACTTCACCGGGGAGCTGTTTTTT. Its translation: CASSLRGDFTGELFF.

As regards this clonotype: Being one base from a much bigger clone, this may be a read error. This chain uses TRBV5-1 with TRBJ1-1; tentatively, D is TRBD1 (6 bases). V shed 4 bases and J shed 11 bases, with 24 bases lying between them. The CDR3 covers 15 residues. The germline V gene encodes CDR1 SGHRS and CDR2 YFSETQ. The CDR3 loop is CASSILQGGADVAFF. The CDR3 nucleotides read TGCGCCAGCAGCATACTACAGGGAGGCGCAGATGTGGCTTTCTTT.